This T cell receptor beta chain was identified during a study of cytomegalovirus exposure and HLA in healthy donors (dated by TCRdb to 2017 to 2019). As for the study more broadly: An earlier analysis of some 620 of the donors reported approximately 260 Gb of sequence data and 117 million unique TCR beta sequences obtained from 180 million or so T cells. The genetic ancestry cluster associated with self-reported Caucasian donors included 65% to 90% of the roughly 390 genotyped donors. Both class I and class II loci were covered by HLA typing, at four-digit resolution. The study profiled the T cell repertoires of under 850 subjects by immunosequencing and related them to cytomegalovirus serostatus. An early release covering more than 500 HLA-typed donors comprised about 290 gigabases of sequencing data and roughly 85 million unique TCR sequences. Along with the roughly 670-subject first cohort, a separate validation cohort of 120 different subjects was used. The study aimed to test whether signatures of past pathogen exposure could be identified by cataloging public T cell receptors. Typing coverage differed by locus: A, B, C, DRB1 and DQB1 were typed in about 629-630 donors, DQA1 in about 500, DPA1 in around 610, and DPB1 in 400 to 480. In a later genetic analysis, genome-wide SNP genotypes for 398 of the 666 donors were used, and that subset was treated as a discovery cohort. Rather than using new phenotypic data, the later analysis identified candidate immune exposures from TCR beta sequences and from how often those sequences occurred across donors. High-throughput TCR immunosequencing, statistical association of individual TCRs with disease status, and machine learning were combined to predict cytomegalovirus infection status. In an earlier analysis of 587 of the donors, high-throughput TCR beta sequencing was used to judge whether each TCR beta V gene segment behaved as functional or pseudogenic. Alongside the repertoire data, information on donor age, sex, ethnicity and CMV serostatus was compiled. Every discovery cohort repertoire had been produced on one sequencing platform. A later analysis re-examined previously published TCR beta repertoires from over 500 donors and added high-resolution HLA genotyping to investigate patterns of TCR occurrence. Five DR-DQ haplotypes were treated as single units for association and clustering because of strong linkage in the cohort. Among almost 400 genotyped donors of the cohort, an average of 235,054 unique TCR beta nucleotide sequences were sequenced per donor, 15% to 20% of them non-productive.

The cohort consisted of 666 healthy bone marrow donors. All cohort members were sampled while nominally healthy, although unrecorded immune exposures were likely present. The donor tested CMV seronegative, placing the donor among the 352 seronegative members of the cohort. Every donor gave a peripheral blood sample, and the peripheral blood mononuclear cells from that sample were used for TCR beta sequencing. Genomic DNA extraction from the blood cell samples was performed with the Qiagen DNeasy Blood Extraction Kit. On this clone: The specificity of this receptor is unknown. Per-base quality was not reported, and no clone a single base away is much larger than it.

Paper-wide results and their limitations: The authors suggested that the approach could potentially be generalized to other disease states and immunological phenotypes. Cytomegalovirus status was reported to be diagnosed by the classifier with high specificity and sensitivity in both the original and validation cohorts. In this cohort, only TCR beta chains were sequenced, and detectable features were limited by the absence of alpha or paired-chain data. A further reported finding was that TCR beta sequences accurately predicted the HLA-A and HLA-B alleles for most subjects in the first cohort. Compared with equally common non-associated chains, HLA-associated TCR beta chains in a later analysis were more clonally expanded and had lower generation probabilities. V-gene and J-gene trimming of TCR beta chains was associated with a missense DCLRE1C variant in a later genetic analysis, and the association was replicated in an independent cohort. Specific HLA alleles were associated with over 15,000 TCR beta sequences at a false discovery rate of 0.05 in a later analysis. Presence/absence analyses assumed roughly uniform sequencing depth across donors, an assumption that may not hold. According to a later analysis, most CMV-associated TCR beta chains appeared to be HLA-restricted, and the HLA associations seemed to be driven largely by CMV exposure. An earlier analysis of 450 to 750 of the donors showed that most TCR beta V segments appeared in productive rearrangements either about 87% or about 30% of the time, which broadly matched IMGT annotations. Because counts were too low, 15 to 20 rarely observed V segments, including chromosome 9 orphons, were excluded from the earlier analysis of around 640 of the donors. Several of the top co-occurrence clusters appeared to be linked to parvovirus B19, influenza, CMV and Epstein-Barr virus, according to a later analysis. Compared with the 666-donor mean, donors in an Asian-associated ancestry cluster had fewer N-insertions in productive TCRs, according to a later genetic analysis. When HLA alleles, especially DR and DQ, strongly co-occurred, TCR associations were difficult to assign to individual alleles. In the study, around 150 TCR beta chains were listed as associated with cytomegalovirus. In vitro tests confirmed that a few of the cytomegalovirus-associated TCR beta chains recognize cytomegalovirus antigens. A cluster of highly shared sequence variants was judged likely to represent a technical artifact of the sequencing pipeline. In a later analysis, the rate of TCR association differed among HLA loci, with DRB1 alleles having the most associated TCRs and HLA-C alleles having the fewest. Correlated functional status among segregating V segments might be attributable to linkage disequilibrium, but an unknown experimental factor could not be ruled out. Most TCR sequences were seen in very few donors, while some public TCRs were found in many individuals. Because some donors lacked HLA typing at each locus, the association tests relied only on the typed subset. Immune exposure information for the cohort was limited to CMV serostatus.

Libraries came from the immunoSEQ multiplex PCR assay. A mixture of 60 forward primers for TCR Vbeta segments and 13 reverse primers for TCR Jbeta segments was used in the multiplex PCR. The CDR3 region of rearranged TCR beta genes was amplified from genomic DNA with a multiplex PCR assay. On the Illumina HiSeq System, the amplified TCR beta libraries were sequenced as 87-base-pair reads. In the paper's pipeline: In a later analysis, 80 million or so unique TCR beta chains were counted across the 666 repertoires, and roughly 10 million of these chains were shared by at least two donors. Raw reads were error-corrected and collapsed into unique sequences by a nearest-neighbor algorithm in which closely related sequences were merged to remove PCR and sequencing errors. CDR3 sequences were aligned to IMGT reference sequences to assign V, D and J gene segments. Each retained sequence needed at least a six-nucleotide match to both a V gene segment and a J gene segment. Rearrangements were classified as productive when the CDR3 lacked stop codons and remained in frame with V and J, and all other rearrangements were classified as non-productive. Following IMGT convention, CDR3 was defined as the stretch from the second conserved V-encoded cysteine to the conserved J-encoded phenylalanine. The earlier analysis of some 600 of the donors excluded sequences that lacked an unambiguous match to a single V gene segment. An earlier analysis of 587 of the donors called V segments functional above 56.7% productive rearrangements and segregating when the between-donor standard deviation exceeded 5%. A statistical classification framework was built to diagnose cytomegalovirus status from the catalog of TCR beta chain sequences. In a later analysis, V and J genes were assigned by comparing TCR nucleotide sequences against IMGT/GENE-DB human TR gene sequences. The TCRdist pipeline was used in a later analysis to assign CDR3 sequences and most-parsimonious VDJ recombination scenarios. In a later analysis, each TCR beta chain was defined by its CDR3 amino acid sequence together with its V-gene family, and reads without a unique V-gene family were excluded. In a later analysis, 450 to 600 highly shared, low-generation-probability nucleotide sequences were removed to address suspected cross-contamination and a sequencing artifact. In a later analysis, a clonal expansion index for each public chain was calculated from normalized within-repertoire ranks of inferred template counts. A later analysis computed generation probabilities with a VDJ recombination model fitted to out-of-frame rearrangements, and checked the results against IGoR. In a later analysis, TCR-TCR, TCR-HLA and TCR-CMV co-occurrence was scored with hypergeometric tests, and a repertoire-size bias correction was applied to TCR pairs. In a later analysis, false discovery rates were estimated by permuting HLA or CMV assignments 20 times. In a later analysis, co-occurring TCRs were grouped using DBSCAN, with TCRdist sequence similarity added in when clustering inside HLA-allele-positive subsets. Co-occurrence clustering excluded repertoires with fewer than 30,000 or more than 120,000 public chains, plus five with anomalous nucleotide sharing. TCRdb retrieved this table from immuneACCESS and kept in-frame rearrangements only. Not all clones are present; in checked studies, unresolved V genes account for under half, and no reason is known for the remainder. Clonal size and the V and J genes are those of that table, whereas D and trimming came from the DNA. Counted in this sample were roughly 67,000 clones; approximately 78% of them appeared once. The ten largest clones represent 9.7% of the sample.

This sequence was found in a man aged 40-55 years in good health and CMV-seronegative. The sample comprised PBMCs.

The nucleotides are TGCAGCCATCCGGGACAAAACACTGAAGCTTTCTTT. Its protein is CSHPGQNTEAFF. The sequence is built from TRBV29-1 and TRBJ1-1; TRBD1 is a weak D gene call, 6 bases matching. Via the germline V gene, CDR1 is SQVTM and CDR2 ANQGSEA. Relative to germline, V is 8 bases shorter and J is 2 bases shorter, with 12 bases between their ends. Including cysteine and phenylalanine, the CDR3 has 12 amino acids. CDR3 DNA only is kept here, 36 bases in frame from base 1.